The 6 T cell receptor beta chains given below trace back to one sample, sequenced in a study of blood T cells in healthy people across ages. For the second PCR, which ran for 7 to 11 cycles, a sample-barcoded 5' primer and a J-beta primer mix were used. From the 5' RACE reads, TCRdb called clonotypes with MiXCR, one entry per CDR3 protein. The sample includes about 1.6 million distinct CDR3 sequences, approximately 32% of them seen just once. The material sequenced was blood. These receptor sequences come from a woman in her twenties or thirties in good health.

Here the CDR3 DNA reads TGTGCCTCGGGGTACGATGGGAACACTGAAGCTTTCTTT. It encodes CASGYDGNTEAFF. V is TRBV30 and J is TRBJ1-1; D is unclear. Germline V gene data show CDR1 as GTSNPN and CDR2 as SVGIG (reference sequence). The CDR3 sequence is 13 residues long. V lost 7 bases and J 1 base, leaving 13 bases between the germline ends.

The rearrangement joins TRBV2 to TRBJ2-3; 8 bases are shared with TRBD2. The CDR3 runs to 16 residues. The germline CDR1 and CDR2 sequences are SNHLY and FYNNEI. With V trimmed by 6 bases and J by 1 base, 9 bases remained unmatched. CDR3 sequence (DNA): TGTGCCAGCAGGGGGACTAGTCGGACTGGCACAGATACGCAGTATTTT. Translated, it gives CASRGTSRTGTDTQYF.

This clonotype was detected a few times. The rearrangement joins TRBV10-3 to TRBJ2-5; no reliable D call. Between the trimmed V and J ends, which lost 3 bases and 2 bases, there was a span of 7 bases. CDR3 length: 13 residues. The germline gives CDR1 ENHRY, CDR2 SYGVKD. The CDR3 region has the DNA TGTGCCATCAGTGACAGGTATCAAGAGACCCAGTACTTC. It specifies CAISDRYQETQYF.

The rearrangement joins TRBV20-1 to TRBJ1-2, with D tentatively TRBD1 (5 bases). Germline assignment: CDR1 DFQATT and CDR2 SNEGSKA (reference sequence). V gave up 1 base and J gave up 2 bases, with 8 bases separating them. The CDR3 is 13 amino acids. This CDR3 is CSARVTENYGYTF. CDR3 sequence (DNA): TGCAGTGCTAGAGTGACAGAAAACTATGGCTACACCTTC.

This clonotype was detected many times. The V gene is TRBV9, the J gene TRBJ2-7; tentative D call: TRBD1 (6 bases). The CDR3 has 13 residues. Trimming cost V 0 bases and J 5 bases, with 9 bases left between them. Looked up from germline, CDR1 is SGDLS and CDR2 is YYNGEE. The CDR3 DNA is TGTGCCAGCAGCGTAGACAGGGATGACGAGCAGTACTTC. Protein product: CASSVDRDDEQYF.

The chain couples TRBV19 to TRBJ1-1; D gene ambiguous. This CDR3 has 15 residues. Germline CDR1 is LNHDA and CDR2 is SQIVND (reference sequence). V lost 5 bases to trimming and J lost 5 bases, with 18 bases between them. This CDR3 reads CASSRSPIGRTEAFF. Written as DNA, the CDR3 is TGTGCCAGTAGTCGGTCACCTATAGGGAGGACTGAAGCTTTCTTT.